This TCR beta chain appears in the sequencing data of a study of cytomegalovirus exposure and HLA in healthy donors. The table came from immunoSEQ multiplex PCR; TCRdb's copy has only in-frame clones and leaves some out. The repertoire holds roughly 250,000 clones, with around 90% as singletons. The CDR3 extends over 15 amino acids. V shed 0 bases, J shed 4 bases, and the junction held 4 bases outside the gene matches. Germline V gene lookup returns CDR1 SGHRS and CDR2 YFSETQ. The sample comprised PBMCs. J is TRBJ2-1 and V is TRBV5-1; 7 positions match TRBD1. This receptor was obtained from a woman between 18 and 29 years old in good health and CMV-seronegative. CDR3 DNA sequence: TGCGCCAGCAGCTTGGGGACAGGTTTATACAATGAGCAGTTCTTC. It codes for CASSLGTGLYNEQFF.